This TCR beta chain emerged from a study of CD8 T cells in ankylosing spondylitis. Regarding the study as a whole: About 8 highly homologous variants made up a TCR beta motif, and this motif appeared characteristic of ankylosing spondylitis blood. Reportedly, matched ankylosing spondylitis synovial fluid was significantly enriched for disease-linked clones. Prior literature has documented some motif variants in synovial fluid and blood from reactive arthritis. CD8+ by phenotype, disease-linked clones were relatively rare in peripheral blood.

This clonotype was counted at least ten times. Antigen specificity is unknown. By quantitative 5'-RACE with molecular barcodes, the TCR beta libraries were made. MiXCR, run by TCRdb on the 5' RACE reads, gives a single entry per CDR3 protein. The top ten clones hold around 3.6% of a sample with fewer than 550,000 distinct CDR3 sequences, 5.3% of them seen once. V was cut by 5 bases and J by 1 base, with 14 bases left in between. Germline assignment: CDR1 SGHAT and CDR2 FQDESV (reference sequence). This CDR3 has 15 residues. Sequencing used blood, either unsorted or a sorted T cell fraction (not recorded which). The chain joins TRBV11-1 to TRBJ1-1; D remains unclear. This receptor was taken from a male donor with ankylosing spondylitis. The CDR3 is CASSRNFDSNTEAFF. As DNA, the CDR3 is TGTGCCAGCAGCCGAAACTTCGACTCGAACACTGAAGCTTTCTTT.